The 32 T cell receptor beta chains presented below share a single source sample, sequenced in a study of shared clonotypes between healthy human individuals. The method was immunoSEQ multiplex PCR; TCRdb's version includes in-frame clones alone and lacks a portion of them. The sample includes around 1.1 million clones, 60% to 85% of them seen just once. Sample: memory CD4+ T cells from PBMCs. Documented subset: CD45RA-negative fraction. These receptors all come from a man younger than 35 in good health. Some clones in this sample may be carry-over from other donors' samples.

The V call is TRBV27, the J call TRBJ1-3, with 11 bases identical to TRBD1. The CDR3 sequence is 19 residues long. The V gene end was trimmed by 5 bases and the J gene end by 4 bases; junction bases not matched to a gene: 16. Germline values: CDR1 MNHEY, CDR2 SMNVEV (reference sequence). The chain's CDR3 is CASSLWTGGDLTRGNTIYF. Here the CDR3 DNA reads TGTGCCAGCAGTCTCTGGACAGGGGGCGACCTGACGAGAGGAAACACCATATATTTT.

The genes are TRBV5-1 and TRBJ2-7; D is unclear. CDR3 length: 16 residues. Per germline, CDR1 SGHRS and CDR2 YFSETQ. Trimming pared 4 bases from V and 0 bases from J, leaving 17 bases between. This CDR3 reads CASSRSLTSSSYEQYF. CDR3 in DNA: TGCGCCAGCAGCCGGTCCTTAACTTCTAGCTCCTACGAGCAGTACTTC.

This clone has just one count. The rearrangement uses TRBV4-2 and TRBJ2-7; D possibly uses TRBD1 or TRBD2 (6 bases each). The CDR3 extends over 16 amino acids. Germline V gives CDR1 LGHNA, CDR2 YNFKEQ. V lost 1 base and J 3 bases, leaving 16 bases between the germline ends. This CDR3 reads CASSQGEEGGVYEQYF. The CDR3 DNA sequence: TGTGCCAGCAGCCAAGGGGAGGAGGGGGGAGTCTACGAGCAGTACTTC.

The chain links TRBV6-1 to TRBJ2-1; D is uncertain. The CDR3 extends over 16 amino acids. Trimming took off 4 bases at V and 0 bases at J, with 13 bases between the two ends. Germline CDR1 and CDR2: MNHNS and SASEGT. CDR3 protein: CASSGPVLSSYNEQFF. For the CDR3, the DNA is TGTGCCAGCAGTGGGCCGGTCCTAAGCTCCTACAATGAGCAGTTCTTC.

The rearrangement uses TRBV15 and TRBJ2-7; 10 bases map to TRBD1. The CDR3 contains 16 residues. Germline V lookup: CDR1 LNHNV, CDR2 YYDKDF (reference sequence). Trimming at V came to 0 bases and at J to 3 bases, leaving 5 bases not matched to a gene. Written as DNA, the CDR3 is TGTGCCACCAGCAGAGAATTGACAGGGGGCGACTACGAGCAGTACTTC. This sequence encodes CATSRELTGGDYEQYF.

J is TRBJ2-2 and V is TRBV27; D not certain. This CDR3 region has 14 residues. From germline, CDR1 is MNHEY and CDR2 SMNVEV (reference sequence). Trimming removed 6 bases from V and 0 bases from J, with 8 bases in between. The CDR3 region is CASRSWTNTGELFF. The CDR3 nucleotides read TGTGCCAGCAGATCTTGGACGAACACCGGGGAGCTGTTTTTT.

A remark on this clone: Additional DNA sequences in this sample encode the identical CDR3. The J gene is TRBJ1-5, the V gene TRBV18; the D is unclear. With 3 bases removed from V and 5 bases from J, the gap between germline ends came to 8 bases. CDR3 length equals 13 residues. CDR1 is KGHSH, CDR2 LQKENI, per germline. The CDR3 spells CASSPGEDQPQHF. DNA for the CDR3: TGTGCCAGCTCACCCGGGGAAGATCAGCCCCAGCATTTT.

J is TRBJ2-1 and V is TRBV6-5; TRBD2 matches 10 bases. Germline V CDR1 and CDR2: MNHEY, SVGAGI. The CDR3 is 13 amino acids. Trimming removed 7 bases from V and 8 bases from J; junction bases left unmatched: 5. CDR3 nucleotide sequence: TGTGCCAGCAATGGGCTAGCGGGAGATGAGCAGTTCTTC. Protein sequence: CASNGLAGDEQFF.

This sequence joins TRBV28 and TRBJ2-6; D tentatively reads TRBD1 or TRBD2 (5 bases each). Trimming removed 8 bases from V and 1 base from J, with 12 bases in between. Per the germline V gene, CDR1 is MDHEN and CDR2 is SYDVKM. The CDR3 sequence is 15 residues long. The DNA for the CDR3 is TGTGCCAGCCGGGGCTGGAGGTCTGGGGCCAACGTCCTGACTTTC. Encoded protein: CASRGWRSGANVLTF.

This sequence joins TRBV11-2 and TRBJ2-2; D gene unclear. Deletions cut 5 bases from V and 7 bases from J, with 14 bases between. The V gene's germline CDR1 is SGHAT and CDR2 FQNNGV. This CDR3 contains 14 residues. CDR3 amino acids: CASSQYSGIGELFF. DNA of the CDR3: TGTGCCAGCAGCCAGTATTCGGGCATCGGGGAGCTGTTTTTT.

V and J are TRBV5-1 and TRBJ2-7; 12 bases are a match to TRBD2. The CDR3 has 14 residues. J gave up 4 bases and V 5 bases, and 4 bases lay outside the gene matches. Germline V gene data show CDR1 as SGHRS and CDR2 as YFSETQ. The CDR3 sequence: CASRLTSGRYEQYF. The CDR3 coding sequence is TGCGCCAGCAGACTAACTAGCGGGAGGTACGAGCAGTACTTC.

The chain joins TRBV7-2 to TRBJ2-1; 9 nucleotides match TRBD2. This CDR3 has 12 amino acids. Trimming cost V 8 bases and J 10 bases; bases outside gene matches: 6. Germline CDR1 is SGHTA and CDR2 is FQGNSA. DNA for the CDR3: TGTGCCAGCCAAGGACTAGCGACCGAGCAGTTCTTC. Its protein product is CASQGLATEQFF.

The genes are TRBV6-6 and TRBJ1-2; D gene ambiguous. Germline CDR1 reads MNHNY; CDR2 reads SVGAGI (reference sequence). The ends were cut back, 2 bases at V and 4 bases at J, with 8 bases in the middle. This CDR3 spans 13 amino acids. CDR3 region: CASSYPETYGYTF. The DNA for the CDR3 is TGTGCCAGCAGTTACCCCGAAACCTATGGCTACACCTTC.

In its sample, this clone was seen a few times. This chain connects TRBV5-1 to TRBJ1-3; D unclear. Germline CDR1 SGHRS, CDR2 YFSETQ. Between the trimmed V and J ends, which lost 2 bases and 0 bases, there was a span of 15 bases. There are 17 residues in the CDR3. This CDR3 reads CASSFGDNPGSGNTIYF. The CDR3 nucleotides are TGCGCCAGCAGCTTCGGAGATAACCCTGGCTCTGGAAACACCATATATTTT.

The chain carries TRBV5-1 and TRBJ1-1; 8 bases are shared with TRBD1. Germline V lookup: CDR1 SGHRS, CDR2 YFSETQ. The trim removed 6 bases at V and 1 base at J, leaving 2 bases unmatched. The CDR3 runs to 13 residues. The CDR3 DNA reads as TGCGCCAGCATGGGACAGGCGAACACTGAAGCTTTCTTT. Amino acids: CASMGQANTEAFF.

The DNA for the CDR3 is TGTGCCAGCAGTCCCCCGACTGGGAACACTGAAGCTTTCTTT. Translation gives CASSPPTGNTEAFF. This rearrangement joins TRBV6-5 to TRBJ1-1; D call uncertain. V lost 5 bases and J 1 base, leaving 11 bases between the germline ends. Germline CDR1 MNHEY, CDR2 SVGAGI. The CDR3 is 14 residues long.

This clone appeared a few times. The gene calls are TRBV15 and TRBJ2-6, with D possibly TRBD2 on 6 matching bases. Germline lookup yields CDR1 LNHNV and CDR2 YYDKDF (reference sequence). This CDR3 has 16 residues. V dropped 3 bases and J dropped 3 bases, with 12 bases sitting between them. CDR3 loop: CATSSLGSLGANVLTF. The CDR3 DNA sequence: TGTGCCACCAGCAGCCTCGGGAGTCTTGGGGCCAACGTCCTGACTTTC.

The chain is built from TRBV2 and TRBJ2-5; 10 nucleotides agree with TRBD1. V was clipped by 6 bases and J by 5 bases; unmatched bases: 3. Germline V gives CDR1 SNHLY, CDR2 FYNNEI. The CDR3 runs 13 residues. CDR3 in DNA: TGTGCCAGCAGGAGGGACAGGGGTGAGACCCAGTACTTC. This encodes CASRRDRGETQYF.

J is TRBJ2-2 and V is TRBV27; no firm D call. Trimming took off 1 base at V and 5 bases at J, with 14 bases between the two ends. The CDR3 spans 16 residues. Germline lookup yields CDR1 MNHEY and CDR2 SMNVEV (reference sequence). The CDR3 coding sequence is TGTGCCAGCAGTTTATTAAAGGGATCGAGGACCGGGGAGCTGTTTTTT. This gives the protein CASSLLKGSRTGELFF.

As concerns this clone: A junction boundary mismatches the germline segment, possibly from a read error. This chain joins TRBV29-1 and TRBJ1-1; D ambiguous. The CDR3 covers 15 residues. Germline loops: CDR1 SQVTM, CDR2 ANQGSEA. The CDR3 DNA reads TGCAGCGTTGACAAGGAAGGGATTGGGATCACTAAAGCTTTCTTT. As protein: CSVDKEGIGITKAFF. Supplemented by reference TRBV29-1 and TRBJ1-1, the full variable domain reads SAVISQKPSRDICQRGTSLTIQCQVDSQVTMMFWYRQQPGQSLTLIATANQGSEATYESGFVIDKFPISRPNLTFSTLTVSNMSPEDSSIYLCSVDKEGIGITKAFFGQGTRLTVV.

The table lists this clone with a count of one. This chain connects TRBV7-2 to TRBJ2-7; 12 bases line up with TRBD2. Germline values: CDR1 SGHTA, CDR2 FQGNSA. Trimming at V came to 5 bases and at J to 6 bases, leaving 14 bases not matched to a gene. The CDR3 has 17 amino acids. The CDR3 here is CASSLGLAGSVFPEQYF. CDR3 DNA sequence: TGTGCCAGCAGCCTTGGACTAGCGGGATCAGTCTTCCCCGAGCAGTACTTC.

This chain joins TRBV5-1 and TRBJ1-1; D remains ambiguous. The V gene lost 1 base and the J gene lost 6 bases, with 10 bases spanning the gap. In germline, CDR1 is SGHRS, CDR2 YFSETQ. The CDR3 runs to 13 residues. CDR3 in amino acids: CASSLLSSAEAFF. DNA for the CDR3: TGCGCCAGCAGCTTGCTTTCGAGCGCTGAAGCTTTCTTT.

The rearrangement links TRBV6-4 to TRBJ2-3; 8 positions match TRBD1. The germline V gene has CDR1 MRHNA and CDR2 SNTAGT. The ends lost 6 bases at V and 1 base at J; junction bases unmatched: 6. This CDR3 has 15 amino acids. Here the CDR3 reads CASSPDRVGTDTQYF. The DNA for the CDR3 is TGTGCCAGCAGCCCGGACAGGGTCGGCACAGATACGCAGTATTTT.

The rearrangement joins TRBV29-1 to TRBJ1-1; 7 nucleotides line up with TRBD1. Trimming cost V 7 bases and J 0 bases; bases outside gene matches: 5. Looked up from germline, CDR1 is SQVTM and CDR2 is ANQGSEA. CDR3 length: 13 amino acids. The CDR3 nucleotides are TGCAGCGGAACGGGACAGATGAACACTGAAGCTTTCTTT. Protein product: CSGTGQMNTEAFF.

This clone was counted only a few times. The gene calls are TRBV30 and TRBJ1-5; tentatively, D is TRBD1 (6 bases). Germline lookup yields CDR1 GTSNPN and CDR2 SVGIG (reference sequence). The V end lost 3 bases, the J end lost 0 bases, and 9 bases lay between the germline ends. The length of the CDR3 is 14 residues. Here the CDR3 DNA reads TGTGCCTGGAGACAGGGTCATAGCAATCAGCCCCAGCATTTT. It encodes CAWRQGHSNQPQHF.

The rearrangement joins TRBV4-1 to TRBJ2-3; the D gene is possibly TRBD2 (7 bases). Germline CDR1 reads MGHRA; CDR2 reads YSYEKL. The CDR3 is 18 residues long. The V gene lost 4 bases and the J gene lost 2 bases, with 22 bases spanning the gap. The CDR3, as DNA: TGCGCCAGCAGCCGGACACAGGGAGGGGAGTATTACACAGATACGCAGTATTTT. The encoded protein is CASSRTQGGEYYTDTQYF.

The chain combines TRBV28 with TRBJ2-3, with 10 bases lining up with TRBD1. The V gene's germline CDR1 is MDHEN and CDR2 SYDVKM. This CDR3 region has 15 residues. Unmatched junction bases numbered 4, after V lost 2 bases and J lost 5 bases. CDR3 in amino acids: CASSLLGQGIDTQYF. The CDR3, as DNA: TGTGCCAGCAGTTTACTGGGACAGGGGATAGATACGCAGTATTTT.

This clone was counted only a few times. The chain uses TRBV5-1 and TRBJ1-2; 7 nucleotides agree with TRBD1. V gave up 0 bases and J gave up 8 bases; unmatched junction bases: 7. This CDR3 region has 14 residues. Germline V lookup: CDR1 SGHRS, CDR2 YFSETQ. This CDR3 reads CASSLVEGGMGYTF. CDR3 DNA: TGCGCCAGCAGCTTGGTCGAAGGGGGCATGGGCTACACCTTC. The full variable domain, with the rest looked up from reference TRBV5-1 and TRBJ1-2, is KAGVTQTPRYLIKTRGQQVTLSCSPISGHRSVSWYQQTPGQGLQFLFEYFSETQRNKGNFPGRFSGRQFSNSRSEMNVSTLELGDSALYLCASSLVEGGMGYTFGSGTRLTVV.

This rearrangement joins TRBV18 to TRBJ2-4; D not certain. Trimming took off 3 bases at V and 2 bases at J, with 14 bases between the two ends. CDR3 size: 16 residues. Germline loops: CDR1 KGHSH, CDR2 LQKENI. In DNA, the CDR3 is TGTGCCAGCTCACCGCCACCGTATGCGACCAAAAACATTCAGTACTTC. Translated, it gives CASSPPPYATKNIQYF.

This clone was detected many times. The V and J genes are TRBV30 and TRBJ2-3, with a weak D call TRBD2 (5 bases). The CDR3 contains 16 residues. The germline V gene encodes CDR1 GTSNPN and CDR2 SVGIG (reference sequence). With 0 bases removed from V and 1 base from J, the gap between germline ends came to 14 bases. This CDR3 is CAWSVPKGVGTDTQYF. The CDR3 DNA follows: TGTGCCTGGAGTGTACCAAAGGGAGTTGGCACAGATACGCAGTATTTT.

The V gene is TRBV7-9, the J gene TRBJ2-1, with 8 bases aligning to TRBD1. The V segment lost 0 bases and the J segment 5 bases; nucleotides outside the gene matches: 6. Per the germline V gene, CDR1 is SEHNR and CDR2 is FQNEAQ (reference sequence). The length of the CDR3 is 16 residues. The CDR3 DNA follows: TGTGCCAGCAGCTTAGCCGGGACAGGAAGAAACAATGAGCAGTTCTTC. It specifies CASSLAGTGRNNEQFF.

This chain connects TRBV6-5 to TRBJ1-4; a possible D gene is TRBD1 (5 bases). Trimming took 0 bases from V and 8 from J, leaving 13 bases between them. The CDR3 runs to 15 residues. From germline, CDR1 is MNHEY and CDR2 SVGAGI. This CDR3 is CASSYSRSGREKLFF. CDR3 sequence (DNA): TGTGCCAGCAGTTACTCGAGGTCAGGGAGGGAAAAACTGTTTTTT.